This TCR beta chain appears in the sequencing data of a study of identical twins. General observations from the study: Insertions were fewer in abundant cord blood beta clonotypes, whereas memory repertoires showed none of this pattern. Beta out-of-frame twin sharing showed a weaker excess.

A single record per CDR3 protein comes from TCRdb applying MiXCR to the 5' RACE reads. Here the sample spans 250,000 to 350,000 distinct CDR3 sequences, roughly 8.6% being singletons. Only healthy Caucasians were enrolled as donors. V was pared by 4 bases and J by 7 bases, with 7 bases of the junction left unmatched. There are 15 residues in the CDR3. Germline values: CDR1 ENHRY, CDR2 SYGVKD. This clonotype was recorded many times. As yet, its antigen is unknown. These data are also associated with another study on yellow fever vaccine responses in identical twins.

The chain combines TRBV10-3 with TRBJ2-1; 10 bases are a match to TRBD2. The sample comprised memory (CD45RO+) T cells sorted from blood. This clonotype was obtained from a woman aged 18-30 years in good health. The CDR3 is CAISGSATSGNEQFF. Written as DNA, the CDR3 is TGTGCCATCAGTGGGTCCGCGACTAGCGGGAATGAGCAGTTCTTC.